The 15 T cell receptor beta chains below all came from one sample that was sequenced in a study of cytomegalovirus exposure and HLA in healthy donors. PCR primers comprised 60 Vbeta and 13 Jbeta primers. The table came from immunoSEQ multiplex PCR; TCRdb's copy has only in-frame clones and leaves some out. Among around 210,000 clones listed, around four fifths were seen once. The sequenced material came from PBMCs. Source of these receptors: a boy aged 10-17 years in good health and CMV-seronegative.

The chain couples TRBV2 to TRBJ2-5; 8 nucleotides match TRBD2. Germline V lookup: CDR1 SNHLY, CDR2 FYNNEI. Trimming at V came to 10 bases and at J to 2 bases, leaving 12 bases not matched to a gene. This CDR3 spans 15 amino acids. The CDR3 region is CATGRGAFGQETQYF. CDR3 coding DNA: TGTGCCACCGGGCGGGGGGCATTCGGACAAGAGACCCAGTACTTC.

The rearrangement joins TRBV27 to TRBJ2-7; possibly TRBD2 for D (6 bases). Germline lookup yields CDR1 MNHEY and CDR2 SMNVEV (reference sequence). The CDR3 runs to 15 residues. V lost 5 bases and J lost 2, with 16 bases in between. DNA of the CDR3: TGTGCCAGCAGTCTAGTAGCGGTAGGGGCCTACGAGCAGTACTTC. It translates to CASSLVAVGAYEQYF.

This clone was recorded a few times. The chain recombines TRBV6-5 with TRBJ1-5; TRBD1 aligns across 7 bases. The V gene end was trimmed by 5 bases and the J gene end by 6 bases; junction bases not matched to a gene: 4. Germline-derived CDR1 and CDR2 are MNHEY and SVGAGI. The CDR3 runs 13 residues. The CDR3 here is CASSRGPSQPQHF. The DNA for the CDR3 is TGTGCCAGCAGTAGGGGGCCCAGTCAGCCCCAGCATTTT.

The genes are TRBV28 and TRBJ1-1; D not certain. V was pared by 2 bases and J by 5 bases, with 9 bases between. Germline values: CDR1 MDHEN, CDR2 SYDVKM. The CDR3 spans 13 residues. The CDR3 DNA reads TGTGCCAGCAGTTTAGGAGAGGGAACTGAAGCTTTCTTT. Translating it yields CASSLGEGTEAFF.

This clone was seen once. This chain connects TRBV19 to TRBJ1-3; D remains ambiguous. Per germline, CDR1 LNHDA and CDR2 SQIVND (reference sequence). V was shortened by 3 bases and J by 4 bases, with 4 bases between the two germline ends. CDR3 size: 12 residues. In nucleotides, the CDR3 is TGTGCCAGTAGTATGTTAGGAAACACCATATATTTT. Translation: CASSMLGNTIYF.

This chain links TRBV18 with TRBJ1-5; 9 positions match TRBD1. This CDR3 comprises 16 residues. In germline, CDR1 is KGHSH, CDR2 LQKENI. After removal of 5 bases from V and 6 bases from J, the junction contained 11 bases not matched to a gene. CDR3 loop: CASSSNPGQGLQPQHF. The CDR3, as DNA: TGTGCCAGCTCATCGAACCCGGGACAGGGACTTCAGCCCCAGCATTTT.

This clone was detected only once. V usage is TRBV30 and J usage is TRBJ1-1; maybe TRBD1 (5 bases). V gave up 2 bases and J gave up 3 bases, with 10 bases separating them. CDR1 is GTSNPN, CDR2 SVGIG, per germline (reference sequence). This CDR3 spans 13 amino acids. The CDR3 region is CAWSQARDTEAFF. The CDR3 DNA follows: TGTGCCTGGAGTCAGGCCAGGGACACTGAAGCTTTCTTT.

V is TRBV14 and J is TRBJ2-4; 8 nucleotides align to TRBD2. Per germline, CDR1 SGHDN and CDR2 FVKESK. Trimming took 4 bases from V and 0 from J; bases not matched to a gene: 2. The CDR3 length is 15 residues. The CDR3 DNA reads TGTGCCAGCAGCCTCGGGAGGGTAGCCAAAAACATTCAGTACTTC. This sequence encodes CASSLGRVAKNIQYF.

The rearrangement joins TRBV5-1 to TRBJ2-2; D remains ambiguous. Deletions cut 3 bases from V and 3 bases from J, with 6 bases between. Looked up from germline, CDR1 is SGHRS and CDR2 is YFSETQ. CDR3 length: 13 amino acids. In DNA, the CDR3 is TGCGCCAGCAGCTCAGAATACACCGGGGAGCTGTTTTTT. It encodes CASSSEYTGELFF.

The gene calls are TRBV13 and TRBJ2-1; TRBD1 matches at 9 bases. The V gene end was trimmed by 5 bases and the J gene end by 4 bases; junction bases not matched to a gene: 6. The CDR3 totals 15 residues. Germline lookup yields CDR1 PRHDT and CDR2 FYEKMQ (reference sequence). The CDR3 here is CASSASGTGYNEQFF. The CDR3 nucleotides are TGTGCCAGCAGCGCCTCCGGGACAGGGTACAATGAGCAGTTCTTC.

The V call is TRBV30, the J call TRBJ2-3; a weak D match, TRBD2 (6 bases). V was trimmed by 3 bases and J by 2 bases, leaving 9 bases between them. CDR1 and CDR2 from the germline V gene are GTSNPN and SVGIG (reference sequence). CDR3 length: 13 residues. Written as DNA, the CDR3 is TGTGCCTGGAGACGCGGGGCCACAGATACGCAGTATTTT. The encoded protein is CAWRRGATDTQYF.

J is TRBJ1-1 and V is TRBV11-2, with 10 bases fitting TRBD1. Looked up from germline, CDR1 is SGHAT and CDR2 is FQNNGV. The CDR3 is 14 amino acids. V lost 5 bases, J lost 11 bases, and 11 bases stayed unmatched. The CDR3 region is CASSPTGTGDLAFF. CDR3 coding DNA: TGTGCCAGCAGCCCTACCGGGACAGGGGACCTGGCTTTCTTT.

About this clone: The final CDR3 position lacks the conserved phenylalanine or tryptophan, pointing to a likely read error. V gene TRBV5-6 combines with J gene TRBJ1-2; maybe TRBD1 (5 bases). Trimming stripped 3 bases from V and 5 bases from J, with 11 bases between. CDR3 length equals 13 residues. Germline values: CDR1 SGHDT, CDR2 YYEEEE. CDR3 DNA: TGTGCCAGCAGCTCGCGGGGGATTTATGGCTACACCCTC. It is translated as CASSSRGIYGYTL.

V is TRBV5-4 and J is TRBJ1-1, with 7 bases aligning to TRBD1. CDR3 length: 16 residues. The V segment lost 4 bases and the J segment 1 base; nucleotides outside the gene matches: 10. Per germline, CDR1 SGHNT and CDR2 YYREEE (reference sequence). The CDR3 protein is CASSLLFGTANTEAFF. The CDR3 DNA is TGTGCCAGCAGCCTTCTCTTCGGGACAGCGAACACTGAAGCTTTCTTT. Together with reference TRBV5-4 and TRBJ1-1, the CDR3 gives the full variable domain: ETGVTQSPTHLIKTRGQQVTLRCSSQSGHNTVSWYQQALGQGPQFIFQYYREEENGRGNFPPRFSGLQFPNYSSELNVNALELDDSALYLCASSLLFGTANTEAFFGQGTRLTVV.

This chain links TRBV10-3 with TRBJ1-2; TRBD1 might be the D (6 bases). Trimming cost V 4 bases and J 4 bases, with 16 bases left between them. The CDR3 has 15 residues. Germline CDR1 ENHRY, CDR2 SYGVKD. CDR3 region: CAISGGGLALYGYTF. The DNA of the CDR3 is TGTGCCATCAGTGGAGGGGGTTTGGCCCTCTATGGCTACACCTTC.